The present T cell receptor beta chain was sequenced within a study of siplizumab effects on memory and regulatory T cells. Study-level findings and limits: Naive T cells were seemingly more diverse than memory cells, and major contributions to the alloresponse seemed to be made by them.

The V and J ends lost 2 bases and 4 bases respectively, with 11 bases between them. Germline values: CDR1 MNHEY, CDR2 SVGAGI. The CDR3 consists of 14 residues. Assays were performed on 9.7 x 10^4 or so TCR templates per sample. Produced via immunoSEQ multiplex PCR; TCRdb's table is partial and in-frame only. Here the sample spans 100,000 or so clones, approximately 90% being singletons. Concerning this clone: Antigen unknown.

The sample was Tregs sorted from blood. The chain carries TRBV6-5 and TRBJ1-2, with D tentatively TRBD1 (6 bases). The origin of this receptor is a human donor in good health. The CDR3 loop is CASSYPDSLYGYTF. The CDR3 DNA reads TGTGCCAGCAGTTACCCGGACAGCCTCTATGGCTACACCTTC.